The rows below give T cell receptor beta chains drawn from one sample of a study of monozygotic twins with inflammatory bowel disease. TCRdb reworked the 5' RACE reads into one entry per CDR3 protein, no DNA. The sample table includes about 160,000 distinct CDR3 sequences. Sequenced: blood. These receptors originate from a human donor with ulcerative colitis or Crohn's disease, or a healthy co-twin of an affected twin (not recorded which). CDR3s include the opening cysteine and the closing phenylalanine or tryptophan.

V gene	J gene	CDR3 length	CDR3 protein
TRBV4-1	TRBJ1-4	15	CASSLGAPTNEKLFF
TRBV10-3	TRBJ2-7	14	CAISDTSGRVRQYF
TRBV19	TRBJ1-1	14	CASSISAVNTEAFF
TRBV1	TRBJ1-5	16	CTSSLIKGGTGGAQHF
TRBV28	TRBJ1-5	15	CASSFRGSGNQPQHF
TRBV29-1	TRBJ2-7	14	CSVGKTGSSYEQYF
TRBV29-1	TRBJ1-5	13	CSVQTGSAQPQHF
TRBV7-2	TRBJ1-6	16	CASSLYGVLSGSPLHF
TRBV5-1	TRBJ2-2	15	CASSFGTVVPGELFF
TRBV20-1	TRBJ2-3	15	CSALTSGRVTDTQYF
TRBV5-1	TRBJ2-6	19	CASSRAGGGRLSGANVLTF
TRBV6-1	TRBJ1-5	14	CASSRDTGVQPQHF
TRBV7-3	TRBJ2-1	16	CASSSVAGATYNEQFF
TRBV6-1	TRBJ2-7	14	CASRTGLASYEQYF
TRBV20-1	TRBJ2-3	15	CSARDTGRGADTQYF
TRBV11-2	TRBJ2-7	15	CASSLEGLTSYEQYF
TRBV7-9	TRBJ2-6	16	CASSLPLGAGANVLTF
TRBV5-4	TRBJ2-3	15	CASSSGGGATDTQYF
TRBV2	TRBJ2-2	15	CASALAGGGAGELFF
TRBV19	TRBJ1-1	16	CASSIGAGHLNTEAFF
TRBV4-3	TRBJ2-7	20	CASSPRGAGLAGGVDHEQYF
TRBV29-1	TRBJ2-1	16	CSAGLAGGPEYNEQFF
TRBV18	TRBJ1-2	16	CASSPGAGAPEVGYTF
TRBV27	TRBJ2-2	11	CASEGTGELFF
TRBV5-1	TRBJ1-1	14	CASSSDGLNTEAFF
TRBV5-1	TRBJ1-4	15	CASNGGRATNEKLFF
TRBV7-2	TRBJ1-5	13	CASSYRPNQPQHF
TRBV28	TRBJ2-7	14	CASSLLVGIYEQYF
TRBV5-1	TRBJ2-7	14	CASSLTGTLYEQYF
TRBV12-3/TRBV12-4	TRBJ2-7	18	CASSLGPNGQGIQYEQYF
TRBV28	TRBJ2-1	15	CASSSLGLEDNEQFF
TRBV12-3/TRBV12-4	TRBJ2-1	14	CASRLGTGGRVQFF